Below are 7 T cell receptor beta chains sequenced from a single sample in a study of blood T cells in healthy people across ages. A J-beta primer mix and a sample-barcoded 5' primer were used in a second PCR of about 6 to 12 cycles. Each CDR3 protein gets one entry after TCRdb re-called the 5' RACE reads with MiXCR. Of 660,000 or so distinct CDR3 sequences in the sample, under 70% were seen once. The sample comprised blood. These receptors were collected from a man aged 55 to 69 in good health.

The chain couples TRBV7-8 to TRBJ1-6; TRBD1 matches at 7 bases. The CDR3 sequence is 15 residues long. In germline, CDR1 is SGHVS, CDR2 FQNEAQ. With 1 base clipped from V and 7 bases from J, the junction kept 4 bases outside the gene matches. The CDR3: CASSLEGTANSPLHF. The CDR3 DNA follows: TGTGCCAGCAGCTTAGAGGGGACAGCGAATTCACCCCTCCACTTT.

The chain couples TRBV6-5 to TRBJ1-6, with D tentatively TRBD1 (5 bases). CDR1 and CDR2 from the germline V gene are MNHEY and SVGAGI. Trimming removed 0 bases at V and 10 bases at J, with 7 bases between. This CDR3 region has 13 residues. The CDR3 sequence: CASSYSRDSPLHF. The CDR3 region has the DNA TGTGCCAGCAGTTACTCTAGGGACTCACCCCTCCACTTT.

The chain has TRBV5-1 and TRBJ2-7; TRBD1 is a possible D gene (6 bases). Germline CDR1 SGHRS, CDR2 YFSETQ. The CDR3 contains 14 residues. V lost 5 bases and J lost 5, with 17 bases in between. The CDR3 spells CASSDVQGPDEQYF. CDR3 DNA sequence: TGCGCCAGCAGTGATGTGCAGGGGCCAGACGAGCAGTACTTC.

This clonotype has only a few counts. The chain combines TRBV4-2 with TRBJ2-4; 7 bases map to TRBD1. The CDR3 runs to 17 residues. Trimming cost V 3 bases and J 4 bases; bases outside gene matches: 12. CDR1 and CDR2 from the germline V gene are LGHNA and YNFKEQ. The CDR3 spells CASSQGRQLQGKNIQYF. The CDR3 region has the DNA TGTGCCAGCAGCCAGGGGCGTCAGTTACAGGGGAAAAACATTCAGTACTTC.

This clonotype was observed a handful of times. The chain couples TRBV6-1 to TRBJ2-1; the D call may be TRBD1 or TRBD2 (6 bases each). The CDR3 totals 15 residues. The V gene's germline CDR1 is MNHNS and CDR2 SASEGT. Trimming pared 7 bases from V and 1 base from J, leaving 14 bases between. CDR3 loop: CASIRGGSSYNEQFF. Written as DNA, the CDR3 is TGTGCCAGCATTAGAGGGGGGTCGTCCTACAATGAGCAGTTCTTC.

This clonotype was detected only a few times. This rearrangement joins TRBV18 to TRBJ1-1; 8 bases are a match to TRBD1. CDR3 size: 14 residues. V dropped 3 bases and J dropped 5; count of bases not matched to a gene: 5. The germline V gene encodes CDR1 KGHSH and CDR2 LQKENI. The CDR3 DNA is TGTGCCAGCTCACCCGCAGGGGGCGAGACTGAAGCTTTCTTT. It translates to CASSPAGGETEAFF.

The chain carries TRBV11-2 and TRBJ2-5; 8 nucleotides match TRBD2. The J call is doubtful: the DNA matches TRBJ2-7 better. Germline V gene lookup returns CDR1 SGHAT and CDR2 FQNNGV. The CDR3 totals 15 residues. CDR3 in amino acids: CASSPEPGLAYEQYF. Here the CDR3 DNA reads TGTGCCAGCAGCCCAGAGCCGGGACTAGCCTACGAGCAGTACTTC.